The TCR beta chain described here comes from a study of CD8+ T cells in alopecia areata. Study-wide findings and caveats: It was less clear whether patients shared TCRs than it was in mice, possibly because of HLA. When scalp samples are sequenced, resident alphabeta T cells of normal skin are also captured.

On this clone itself: Its antigen is undetermined.

CDR3 length: 16 residues. Germline V CDR1 and CDR2: SGHDN, FVKESK. The germline V and J ends were trimmed by 6 bases and 1 base, with 18 bases remaining between them. Extracted from the samples, RNA was reverse transcribed into cDNA to serve as the sequencing template. Data came from immunoSEQ multiplex PCR; TCRdb stores just in-frame clones and leaves some out. The table lists approximately 160,000 clones, less than 70% of them singletons. Described treatment: oral pan-JAK inhibitor, 5-10 mg twice daily. This rearrangement joins TRBV14 to TRBJ2-5, with D tentatively TRBD2 (6 bases). This TCR was recovered from a human donor with alopecia areata. Sequencing used CD4+ T cells sorted from blood, obtained at week 24, from a patient treated with tofacitinib. The CDR3 is CASSSVGGPAQETQYF. The CDR3 DNA is TGTGCCAGCAGTTCTGTGGGAGGCCCAGCCCAAGAGACCCAGTACTTC.